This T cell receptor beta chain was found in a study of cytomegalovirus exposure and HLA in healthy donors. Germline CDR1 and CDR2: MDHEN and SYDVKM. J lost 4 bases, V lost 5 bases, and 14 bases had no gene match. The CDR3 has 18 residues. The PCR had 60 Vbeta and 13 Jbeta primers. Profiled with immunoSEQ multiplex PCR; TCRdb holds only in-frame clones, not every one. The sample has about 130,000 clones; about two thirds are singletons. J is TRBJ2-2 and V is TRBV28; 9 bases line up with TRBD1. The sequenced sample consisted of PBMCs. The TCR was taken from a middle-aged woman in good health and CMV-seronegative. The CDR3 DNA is TGTGCCAGCAGTCCAAGTCCCGGGACAGGGTTCGGCACCGGGGAGCTGTTTTTT. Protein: CASSPSPGTGFGTGELFF.